The clone carrying this TCR beta chain was picked up a small number of times. The antigen is unknown. The data were obtained in a study of T cells after yellow fever vaccination. General observations from the study: From the bulk population, abundant clonotypes could contaminate and appear within FACS-sorted repertoires.

Generation of TCR cDNA used 5'RACE template switching (which added a universal primer site and UMIs). TCRdb used MiXCR to reprocess the 5' RACE reads, holding one entry per CDR3 protein. Of around 500,000 distinct CDR3 sequences listed, 21% are singletons. Material: PBMCs, obtained less than 25 days after the first yellow fever vaccination. The TCR was taken from a man aged 18 to 29 who received the YFV17D yellow fever vaccine.

In nucleotides, the CDR3 is TGCAGTGCTAGAGCGGCTAGCGGGGGGGCGGCCAATGAGCAGTTCTTC. It translates to CSARAASGGAANEQFF. V gene TRBV20-1 combines with J gene TRBJ2-1; 12 nucleotides line up with TRBD2. Trimming cost V 1 base and J 6 bases; bases outside gene matches: 7. Germline values: CDR1 DFQATT, CDR2 SNEGSKA (reference sequence). The length of the CDR3 is 16 residues.